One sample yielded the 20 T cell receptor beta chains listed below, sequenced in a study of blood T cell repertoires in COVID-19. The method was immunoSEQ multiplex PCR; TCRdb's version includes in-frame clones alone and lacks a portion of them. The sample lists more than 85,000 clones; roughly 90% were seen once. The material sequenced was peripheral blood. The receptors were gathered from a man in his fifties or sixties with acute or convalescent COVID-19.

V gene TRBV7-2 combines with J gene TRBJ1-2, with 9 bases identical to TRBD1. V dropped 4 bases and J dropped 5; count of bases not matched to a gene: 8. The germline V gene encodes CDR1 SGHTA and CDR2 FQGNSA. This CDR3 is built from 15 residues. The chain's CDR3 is CASSSPTGGGYGYTF. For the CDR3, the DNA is TGTGCCAGCAGCTCCCCGACAGGGGGAGGGTATGGCTACACCTTC.

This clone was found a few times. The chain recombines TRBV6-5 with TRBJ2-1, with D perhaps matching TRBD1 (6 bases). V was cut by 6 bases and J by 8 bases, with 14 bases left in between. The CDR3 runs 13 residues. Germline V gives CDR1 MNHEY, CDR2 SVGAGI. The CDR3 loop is CASRVGQSDEQFF. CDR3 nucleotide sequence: TGTGCCAGCAGGGTCGGACAGTCGGATGAGCAGTTCTTC.

For the CDR3, the DNA is TGCAGCGTTGCGGGGGTGCTAGCGGGTCGTCAGTACTTC. This codes for CSVAGVLAGRQYF. This rearrangement joins TRBV29-1 to TRBJ2-7, with TRBD2 matching over 8 bases. This CDR3 region has 13 residues. Germline-derived CDR1 and CDR2 are SQVTM and ANQGSEA. V lost 4 bases and J lost 10; bases outside the gene matches: 12.

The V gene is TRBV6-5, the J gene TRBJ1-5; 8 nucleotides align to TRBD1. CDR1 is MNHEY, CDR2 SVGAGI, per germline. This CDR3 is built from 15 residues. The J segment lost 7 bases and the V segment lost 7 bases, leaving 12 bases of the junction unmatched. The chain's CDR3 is CASTRGQEPLQPQHF. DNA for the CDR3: TGTGCCAGCACCAGGGGACAGGAACCCTTGCAGCCCCAGCATTTT.

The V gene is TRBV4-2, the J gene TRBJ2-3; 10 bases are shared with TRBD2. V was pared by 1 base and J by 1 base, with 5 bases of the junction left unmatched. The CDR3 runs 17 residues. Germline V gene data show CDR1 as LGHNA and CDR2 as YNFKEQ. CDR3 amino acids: CASSQVGLAARTDTQYF. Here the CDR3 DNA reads TGTGCCAGCAGCCAAGTTGGACTAGCGGCTCGCACAGATACGCAGTATTTT.

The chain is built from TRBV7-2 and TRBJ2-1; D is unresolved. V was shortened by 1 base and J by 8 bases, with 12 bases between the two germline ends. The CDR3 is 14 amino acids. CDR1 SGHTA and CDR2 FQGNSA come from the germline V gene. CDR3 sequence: CASSLVNVRHEQFF. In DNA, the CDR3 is TGTGCCAGCAGCTTAGTTAATGTGCGCCATGAGCAGTTCTTC.

The CDR3 spells CASSPGSRTSGDEYNEQFF. The CDR3 DNA follows: TGTGCCAGCAGTCCTGGATCTCGGACTAGCGGGGATGAATACAATGAGCAGTTCTTC. The gene calls are TRBV6-6 and TRBJ2-1, with 12 positions matching TRBD2. The CDR3 contains 19 residues. Germline CDR1 reads MNHNY; CDR2 reads SVGAGI (reference sequence). V dropped 5 bases and J dropped 4; count of bases not matched to a gene: 15.

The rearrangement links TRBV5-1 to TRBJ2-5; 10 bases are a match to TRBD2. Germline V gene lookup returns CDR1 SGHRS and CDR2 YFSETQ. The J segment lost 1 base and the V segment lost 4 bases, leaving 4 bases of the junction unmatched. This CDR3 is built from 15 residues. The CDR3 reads CASSTLAGAQETQYF. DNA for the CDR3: TGCGCCAGCAGCACCCTAGCGGGAGCCCAAGAGACCCAGTACTTC.

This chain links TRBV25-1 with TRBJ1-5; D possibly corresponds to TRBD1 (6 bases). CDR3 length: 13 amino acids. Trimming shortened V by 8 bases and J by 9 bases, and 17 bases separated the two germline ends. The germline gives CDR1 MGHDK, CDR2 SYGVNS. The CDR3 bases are TGTGCCAGCCCAGGACAGAGACGCCTGCCCCAGCATTTT. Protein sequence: CASPGQRRLPQHF.

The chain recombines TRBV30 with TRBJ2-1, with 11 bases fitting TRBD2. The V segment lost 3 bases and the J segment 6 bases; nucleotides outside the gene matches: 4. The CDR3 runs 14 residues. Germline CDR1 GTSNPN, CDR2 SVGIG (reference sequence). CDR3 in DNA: TGTGCCTGGAGCCTAGCGGGAGGTCTCAATGAGCAGTTCTTC. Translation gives CAWSLAGGLNEQFF.

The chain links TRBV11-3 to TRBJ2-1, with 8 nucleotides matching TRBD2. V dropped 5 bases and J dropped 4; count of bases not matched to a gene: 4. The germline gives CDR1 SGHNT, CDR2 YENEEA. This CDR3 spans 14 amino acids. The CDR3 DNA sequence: TGTGCCAGCAGCCCCGGGGGGGAGTACAATGAGCAGTTCTTC. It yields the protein CASSPGGEYNEQFF.

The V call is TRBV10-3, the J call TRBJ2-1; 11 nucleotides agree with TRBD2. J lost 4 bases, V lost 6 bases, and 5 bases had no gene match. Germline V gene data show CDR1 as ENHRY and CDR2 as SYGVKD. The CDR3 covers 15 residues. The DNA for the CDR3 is TGTGCCATCAGCCTGACTAGCGGGGCGTACAATGAGCAGTTCTTC. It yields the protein CAISLTSGAYNEQFF.

DNA of the CDR3: TGTGCCAGCAGTGAAGTCCGGGTCGCCGGGGAGCTGTTTTTT. This gives the protein CASSEVRVAGELFF. The chain carries TRBV6-1 and TRBJ2-2; D is uncertain. Germline CDR1 is MNHNS and CDR2 is SASEGT. Trimming shortened V by 1 base and J by 6 bases, and 9 bases separated the two germline ends. The CDR3 sequence is 14 residues long.

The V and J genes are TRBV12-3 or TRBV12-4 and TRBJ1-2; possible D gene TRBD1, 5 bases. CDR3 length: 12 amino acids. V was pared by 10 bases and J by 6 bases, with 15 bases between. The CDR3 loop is CAIEPRVDGYTF. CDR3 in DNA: TGTGCCATCGAACCCAGGGTTGATGGCTACACCTTC.

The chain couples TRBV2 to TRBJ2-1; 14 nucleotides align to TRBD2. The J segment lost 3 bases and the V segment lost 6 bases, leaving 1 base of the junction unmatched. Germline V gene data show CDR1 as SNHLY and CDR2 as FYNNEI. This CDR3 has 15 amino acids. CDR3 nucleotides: TGTGCCAGCAGGGGGACTAGCGGGAGCTACAATGAGCAGTTCTTC. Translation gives CASRGTSGSYNEQFF.

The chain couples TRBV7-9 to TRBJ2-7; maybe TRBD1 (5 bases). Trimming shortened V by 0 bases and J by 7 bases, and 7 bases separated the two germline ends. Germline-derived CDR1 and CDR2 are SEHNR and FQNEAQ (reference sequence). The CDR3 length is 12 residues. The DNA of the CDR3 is TGTGCCAGCAGCTTAGCGGGGCTGGAGCAGTACTTC. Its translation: CASSLAGLEQYF.

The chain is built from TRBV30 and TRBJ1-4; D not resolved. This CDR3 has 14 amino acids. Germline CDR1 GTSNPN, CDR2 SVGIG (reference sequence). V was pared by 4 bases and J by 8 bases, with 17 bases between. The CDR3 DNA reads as TGTGCCTGGAACCCCCCGGGGTGGTCCGAAAAACTGTTTTTT. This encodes CAWNPPGWSEKLFF.

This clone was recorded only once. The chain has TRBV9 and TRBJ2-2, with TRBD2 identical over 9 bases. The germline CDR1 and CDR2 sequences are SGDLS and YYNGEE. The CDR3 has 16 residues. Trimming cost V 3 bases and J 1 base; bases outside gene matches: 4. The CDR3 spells CASSEGLAKNTGELFF. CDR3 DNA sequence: TGTGCCAGCAGCGAAGGACTAGCGAAGAACACCGGGGAGCTGTTTTTT.

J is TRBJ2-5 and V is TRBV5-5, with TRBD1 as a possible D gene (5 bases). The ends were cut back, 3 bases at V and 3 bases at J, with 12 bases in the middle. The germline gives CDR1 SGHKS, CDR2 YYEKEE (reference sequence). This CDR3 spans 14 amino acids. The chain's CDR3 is CASSSSLQEETQYF. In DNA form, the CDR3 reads TGTGCCAGCAGCTCGAGCTTACAGGAAGAGACCCAGTACTTC. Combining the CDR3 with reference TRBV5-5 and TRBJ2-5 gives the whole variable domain DAGVTQSPTHLIKTRGQQVTLRCSPISGHKSVSWYQQVLGQGPQFIFQYYEKEERGRGNFPDRFSARQFPNYSSELNVNALLLGDSALYLCASSSSLQEETQYFGPGTRLLVL.

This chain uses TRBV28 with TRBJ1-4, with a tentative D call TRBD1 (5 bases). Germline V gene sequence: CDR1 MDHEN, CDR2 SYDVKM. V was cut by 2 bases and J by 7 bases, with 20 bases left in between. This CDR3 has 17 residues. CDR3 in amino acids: CASSLKAEEGGGEKLFF. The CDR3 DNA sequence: TGTGCCAGCAGTTTAAAAGCGGAGGAGGGTGGGGGTGAAAAACTGTTTTTT.